The present entry profiles one TCR beta chain with its context. Its antigen remains unknown. The data derive from a study of T cell responses to AZD1222 COVID-19 vaccine. The CDR3 is made up of 15 amino acids. Germline V gene lookup returns CDR1 MNHEY and CDR2 SVGEGT. Trimming took 7 bases from V and 4 from J, leaving 17 bases between them. The data were produced by immunoSEQ multiplex PCR, yet TCRdb's version contains in-frame clones alone and is incomplete. Of around 100,000 clones in the sample, around 87% were seen once. Notes on the study in general: Baseline testing showed seropositivity in only a handful of AZD1222 recipients. The donor cohort was predominantly white British with a female majority, and clonal diversity may have been underestimated. Spike regions recognized by vaccine-associated CD4 TCRs spanned the protein, led by 160-218 and 743-854.

The sequence was collected from an adult who received the AZD1222 COVID-19 vaccine. Here the sequenced sample was peripheral blood, taken 28 days after the second AZD1222 dose. The genes are TRBV6-2 or TRBV6-3 and TRBJ1-5; D call uncertain. CDR3 nucleotide sequence: TGTGCCAGCACCCCGGGCCTGTCAAGAAATCAGCCCCAGCATTTT. This codes for CASTPGLSRNQPQHF.